The following is a T cell receptor (beta chain) sequence with its context. Original methodology: Amplification of reference gene primers was used by the study to estimate nucleated cell counts. TCRdb keeps only in-frame clones here, not all; method: immunoSEQ multiplex PCR. From that table come the V and J calls and clone size; the DNA was used to work out D and trimming. The table lists some 270,000 clones, 84% of them singletons. The CDR3 is 13 residues long. In germline, CDR1 is SGHRS, CDR2 YFSETQ. After removal of 6 bases from V and 5 bases from J, the junction contained 5 bases not matched to a gene. This record belongs to a study of blood T cell repertoires in COVID-19.

This chain connects TRBV5-1 to TRBJ2-1, with TRBD2 matching over 7 bases. The receptor was derived from a man aged 50 to 60 who had recovered from COVID-19. Sequencing was carried out using PBMCs or T cells enriched from blood (not recorded which). This CDR3 reads CASKAGVDNEQFF. DNA of the CDR3: TGCGCCAGCAAGGCGGGAGTTGACAATGAGCAGTTCTTC.